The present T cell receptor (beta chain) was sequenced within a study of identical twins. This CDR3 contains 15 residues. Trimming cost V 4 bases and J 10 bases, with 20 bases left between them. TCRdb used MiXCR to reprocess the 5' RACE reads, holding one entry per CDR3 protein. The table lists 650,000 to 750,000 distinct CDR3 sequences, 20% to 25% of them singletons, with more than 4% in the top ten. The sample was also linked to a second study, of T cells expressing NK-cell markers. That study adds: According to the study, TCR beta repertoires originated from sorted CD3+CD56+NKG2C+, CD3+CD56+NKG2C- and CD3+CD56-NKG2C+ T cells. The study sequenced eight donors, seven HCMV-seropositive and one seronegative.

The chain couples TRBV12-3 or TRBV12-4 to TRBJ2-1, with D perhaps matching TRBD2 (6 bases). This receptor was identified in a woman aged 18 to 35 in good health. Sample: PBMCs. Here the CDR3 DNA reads TGTGCCAGCAGTTCCGGGGGAAACCCGCTATCGGAGCAGTTCTTC. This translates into CASSSGGNPLSEQFF.